This T cell receptor beta chain was observed in a study of blood T cell repertoires in COVID-19. The CDR3 length is 17 residues. Germline V gene data show CDR1 as LGHNA and CDR2 as YNFKEQ. V shed 1 base, J shed 0 bases, and the junction held 5 bases outside the gene matches. Profiled with immunoSEQ multiplex PCR; TCRdb holds only in-frame clones, not every one. This sample has over 200,000 clones; 91% occur once, and the top ten carry 1.2%. Sequences were obtained from PBMCs or T cells enriched from blood (not recorded which). The sequence came from a human donor in a cohort exposed to, infected with or recovered from COVID-19 (not recorded which). The donor label of this sample is uncertain. The J gene is TRBJ2-7, the V gene TRBV4-2; 11 bases align to TRBD2. This CDR3 reads CASSQVSSGGLSYEQYF. The CDR3 region has the DNA TGTGCCAGCAGCCAAGTCTCTAGCGGGGGGCTCTCCTACGAGCAGTACTTC.